Described below is a single T cell receptor (beta chain) sequence and its context. The data were taken from a study of blood T cell repertoires in COVID-19. Overall study context: Researchers got acute and convalescent COVID-19 samples from the United States, Italy and Spain. T cells, B-cell-depleted T cells, or PBMCs supplied cDNA or gDNA.

The CDR3 runs 14 residues. Germline V gives CDR1 LGHDT, CDR2 YNNKEL (reference sequence). Trimming took 1 base from V and 5 from J; bases not matched to a gene: 2. Authors' methods: Amplification of reference gene primers was used by the study to estimate nucleated cell counts. The repertoire was sequenced with immunoSEQ multiplex PCR; TCRdb's copy has only in-frame clones and lacks some. D and trimming were read from the DNA, whereas the V and J calls and clone size are those reported in that table. The sample includes 190,000 or so clones, more than 70% of them seen just once. Sequencing used peripheral blood. This receptor was identified in a man over 45 with active or convalescent COVID-19. The J gene is TRBJ2-3, the V gene TRBV3-1 (or the pseudogene TRBV3-2); 8 bases fit TRBD2. The CDR3 sequence is CASSQAGGQDTQYF. The CDR3 coding sequence is TGTGCCAGCAGCCAAGCGGGGGGGCAAGATACGCAGTATTTT.